This is a list of T cell receptor beta chains from one sample in a study of CD4 T cells in relation to SARS-CoV-2 and coronaviruses. Produced via immunoSEQ multiplex PCR; TCRdb's table is partial and in-frame only. This sample yields under 20,000 clones, of which more than 70% are seen a single time; approximately 19% belongs to the top ten. Their cognate antigens are unknown. The sequenced sample consisted of CD4+ T cells from PBMCs, cultured in vitro. The receptors shown here come from a human donor in good health. Each CDR3 is given with its conserved first and last residue. Fields, in order: D gene, J gene, clone size, V gene, CDR3 DNA, CDR3 protein. D genes are given only for firm matches. Not every row has a clone size; where given, it reads once, few, many or a size class.

>TRBD1|TRBJ2-7|few|TRBV3-1/TRBV3-2
TGTGCCAGCAGCCACCAAACAGGGGGGAGGCCCTACGAGCAGTACTTC
CASSHQTGGRPYEQYF
>TRBD1|TRBJ2-7|few|TRBV9
TGTGCCAGCAGCAGGGACAGGGGTTACGAGCAGTACTTC
CASSRDRGYEQYF
>TRBD1|TRBJ2-1|-|TRBV3-1/TRBV3-2
TGTGCCAGCAGCCTACTGACAGGGGACAATGAGCAGTTCTTC
CASSLLTGDNEQFF
>-|TRBJ2-3|-|TRBV3-1/TRBV3-2
TGTGCCAGCAGCCAATTTAGGAGAGATACGCAGTATTTT
CASSQFRRDTQYF
>-|TRBJ2-1|-|TRBV5-1
TGCGCCAGCAGCTTGTCGAGATTGTCCTACAATGAGCAGTTCTTC
CASSLSRLSYNEQFF
>-|TRBJ1-5|-|TRBV2
TGTGCCAGCAGAAGGGACATAAGCAATCAGCCCCAGCATTTT
CASRRDISNQPQHF
>-|TRBJ2-5|-|TRBV7-9
TGTGCCAGCAGCTTAGAGAGGGGGTTCGTCCAGTACTTC
CASSLERGFVQYF
>-|TRBJ2-7|-|TRBV30
TGTGCCTGGAGTGCCGGGCACTCCTACGAGCAGTACTTC
CAWSAGHSYEQYF
>-|TRBJ1-2|-|TRBV4-2
TGTGCCAGCAGCCAAGATCTGGGCAGTCACTATGGCTACACCTTC
CASSQDLGSHYGYTF
>-|TRBJ2-7|-|TRBV4-2
TGTGCCAGCAGCCCCCCCCGGACGGTTACCTCCTACGAGCAGTACTTC
CASSPPRTVTSYEQYF
>-|TRBJ1-1|once|TRBV7-9
TGTGCCAGCAGCCACGGCGCCCGGGGCCACACTGAAGCTTTCTTT
CASSHGARGHTEAFF
>-|TRBJ2-3|-|TRBV5-4
TGTGCCAGCAGGCCGGGAATCACAGATACGCAGTATTTT
CASRPGITDTQYF
>TRBD1|TRBJ2-6|-|TRBV10-1
TGCGCCAGCAGTGATTCTCGGACAGGGCAGGCCAACGTCCTGACTTTC
CASSDSRTGQANVLTF
>TRBD2|TRBJ2-1|once|TRBV9
TGTGCCAGCAGCGTTTTAGGCGGGAGTTACAATGAGCAGTTCTTC
CASSVLGGSYNEQFF
>TRBD2|TRBJ2-1|-|TRBV29-1
TGCAGCGTTGAAGTCGGGGTAAGACAGACGGGACTAGAGCAGTTCTTC
CSVEVGVRQTGLEQFF
>-|TRBJ2-3|-|TRBV4-2
TGTGCCAGCAGCCAAGATCCCAGAGGGCTAGAACCAGATACGCAGTATTTT
CASSQDPRGLEPDTQYF
>-|TRBJ2-7|-|TRBV7-2
TGTGCCAGCAGCCTTTTTTATTCGTTAGAGGGAGTGGGGGAGCAGTACTTC
CASSLFYSLEGVGEQYF
>-|TRBJ1-5|-|TRBV6-2/TRBV6-3
TGTGCCATCAGTCGGGGGGGAGAGGCTCAGCCCCAGCATTTT
CAISRGGEAQPQHF
>TRBD1|TRBJ1-3|-|TRBV28
TGTGCCAGCAGTTTGGACAGGGGAAACACCATATATTTT
CASSLDRGNTIYF
>-|TRBJ2-1|-|TRBV11-1
TGTGCCAGCAGCTTAGACGGATCTTCTTACAATGAGCAGTTCTTC
CASSLDGSSYNEQFF
>-|TRBJ2-2|-|TRBV24-1
TGTGCCACCAGTCAATCGGGATACACCGGGGAGCTGTTTTTT
CATSQSGYTGELFF
>TRBD1|TRBJ1-5|-|TRBV4-1
TGCGCCAGCAGCCAACTCCTTGGACAGGGCCCTTATAGCAATCAGCCCCAGCATTTT
CASSQLLGQGPYSNQPQHF
>-|TRBJ1-2|-|TRBV4-1
TGCGCCAGCACCCGACAAGGAGCTAACTATGGCTACACCTTC
CASTRQGANYGYTF
>-|TRBJ2-5|-|TRBV5-1
TGCGCCAGCAGCTTGCAGTCAGAGGAAGAGACCCAGTACTTC
CASSLQSEEETQYF
>-|TRBJ1-1|-|TRBV11-3
TGTGCCAGCAGCTTAAGAGGTGTCACTGAAGCTTTCTTT
CASSLRGVTEAFF
>-|TRBJ2-2|-|TRBV6-5
TGTGCCAGCAGTACTAACACCGGGGAGCTGTTTTTT
CASSTNTGELFF
>-|TRBJ2-3|once|TRBV5-1
TGCGCCAGCAGCTACTACGGCGCGCCGGGGAGCACAGATACGCAGTATTTT
CASSYYGAPGSTDTQYF
>-|TRBJ1-2|-|TRBV3-1/TRBV3-2
TGTGCCAGCAGCCTCCAGCCCAAGAATGGCTACACCTTC
CASSLQPKNGYTF
>TRBD1|TRBJ1-2|few|TRBV27
TGTGCCAGCAGTCAGTACAGGGGACACTATGGCTACACCTTC
CASSQYRGHYGYTF
>-|TRBJ1-2|few|TRBV28
TGTGCCAGCAGTTCCCCGGGAGGGGGCTATGGCTACACCTTC
CASSSPGGGYGYTF
>-|TRBJ2-5|-|TRBV9
TGTGCCAGCAGCGTAGGTGGAGGGCTAGAGACCCAGTACTTC
CASSVGGGLETQYF
>TRBD1|TRBJ2-6|-|TRBV27
TGTGCCAGCAGTTTACTCGGGGACAGCTCTGGGGCCAACGTCCTGACTTTC
CASSLLGDSSGANVLTF
>-|TRBJ1-4|-|TRBV20-1
TGCAGTGCCTCAAATGAAAAACTGTTTTTT
CSASNEKLFF
>-|TRBJ2-7|-|TRBV5-3
TGTGCCAGAAGCTCAGGGTTCTCGTCCTACGAGCAGTACTTC
CARSSGFSSYEQYF
>-|TRBJ2-5|-|TRBV30
TGTGCCTGGATGCACGAGGAGACCCAGTACTTC
CAWMHEETQYF
>-|TRBJ2-7|-|TRBV11-2
TGTGCCAGCAGCTTACCTGACAGTTACGAGCAGTACTTC
CASSLPDSYEQYF
>TRBD1|TRBJ2-5|-|TRBV5-4
TGTGCCAGCAGCTTGGACACAGGGGGAATAGAGACCCAGTACTTC
CASSLDTGGIETQYF
>-|TRBJ2-2|-|TRBV4-1
TGCGCCAGCAGCCAAGTTAGGTTTCCAGGTGAAGATACCGGGGAGCTGTTTTTT
CASSQVRFPGEDTGELFF
>-|TRBJ1-5|-|TRBV6-5
TGTGCCAGCAGTTACTCGGGGCAGGCTGGCAATCAGCCCCAGCATTTT
CASSYSGQAGNQPQHF
>-|TRBJ1-2|-|TRBV30
TGTGCCTGGCGCCATTCCGGGACACGGTCCGGCTACACCTTC
CAWRHSGTRSGYTF
>-|TRBJ1-4|-|TRBV19
TGTGCCAGTAACTCCGGAGCGCAAACTAATGAAAAACTGTTTTTT
CASNSGAQTNEKLFF
>-|TRBJ2-5|few|TRBV5-6
TGTGCCAGCGGATGGGGACGGCAAGAGACCCAGTACTTC
CASGWGRQETQYF
>TRBD2|TRBJ2-7|-|TRBV7-2
TGTGCCAGCAGCTTAAGGCGAGCGGGAGGGTCCTACGAGCAGTACTTC
CASSLRRAGGSYEQYF
>-|TRBJ1-1|-|TRBV29-1
TGCAGCGCGGGGGCCAGCGTTATGGAAGCTTTCTTT
CSAGASVMEAFF
>-|TRBJ1-1|-|TRBV28
TGTGCCAGCACCGCCCCCCCGAACACTGAAGCTTTCTTT
CASTAPPNTEAFF
>TRBD1|TRBJ2-7|-|TRBV12-5
TGTGCTAGTGGTTTGGTACTTACAGGGGGGCCCCACGAGCAGTACTTC
CASGLVLTGGPHEQYF
>-|TRBJ2-2|-|TRBV24-1
TGTGCCACCAGTGCTCCTGGCCATCTGGGGGAGCTGTTTTTT
CATSAPGHLGELFF
>-|TRBJ2-1|-|TRBV6-1
TGTGCCAGCAGTGAATATATAAATCGCCCCTACAATGAGCAGTTCTTC
CASSEYINRPYNEQFF
>-|TRBJ2-3|-|TRBV21-1
TGTGCCAGCAGCAAAGCGCCTAGAAGGGCCACAGATACGCAGTATTTT
CASSKAPRRATDTQYF
>TRBD2|TRBJ2-3|once|TRBV2
TGTGCCAGCAGGGACCGGACTAGCGGGAGAACAGATACGCAGTATTTT
CASRDRTSGRTDTQYF